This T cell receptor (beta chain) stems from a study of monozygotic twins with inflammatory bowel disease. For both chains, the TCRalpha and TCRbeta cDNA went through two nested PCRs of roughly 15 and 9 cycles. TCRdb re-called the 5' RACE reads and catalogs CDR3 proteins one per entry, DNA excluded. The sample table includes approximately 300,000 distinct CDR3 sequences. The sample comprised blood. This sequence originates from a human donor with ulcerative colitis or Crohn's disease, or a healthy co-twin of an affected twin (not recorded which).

CDR3 in amino acids: CASSTRTGRNEQFF. This rearrangement joins TRBV9 to TRBJ2-1; TCRdb names TRBD1, which stays unverified in the absence of DNA. CDR1 is SGDLS and CDR2 is YYNGEE in the germline V gene. CDR3 size: 14 residues.